This TCR beta chain was documented in a study of blood T cell repertoires in COVID-19. Study context: Some COVID-19 samples were acute and others convalescent; all came from the United States, Italy and Spain. PBMCs, B-cell-depleted T cells, or T cells were the source of the cDNA or gDNA that made up the material.

Patients at the Seattle site were enrolled during active infection and followed longitudinally. The authors' processing: Amplification from reference gene primers served as the basis for estimated nucleated cell counts. Sequenced by immunoSEQ multiplex PCR; TCRdb stores in-frame clones only, minus some. Clone size and V and J calls were adopted from that table, with D and trimming inferred from the DNA. The sample carries over 100,000 clones, around 86% recorded once. Trimming removed 5 bases from V and 7 bases from J; junction bases left unmatched: 5. The germline V gene has CDR1 MNHEY and CDR2 SMNVEV (reference sequence). The CDR3 sequence is 13 residues long.

This sequence originates from a woman between 65 and 79 years old with COVID-19, enrolled during active disease. This chain links TRBV27 with TRBJ1-2, with TRBD1 matching 9 bases. Specimen: peripheral blood. The CDR3 spells CASSQDRGSGYTF. Written as DNA, the CDR3 is TGTGCCAGCAGTCAGGACAGGGGCTCTGGCTACACCTTC.